These 30 T cell receptor beta chains originate from one sample sequenced in a study of blood T cells in healthy people across ages. The authors ran a second PCR of about 6 to 11 cycles using a sample-barcoded 5' primer and a J-beta primer mix. TCRdb reprocessed the 5' RACE reads via MiXCR and lists one record per CDR3 protein. Among around 620,000 distinct CDR3 sequences listed, 27% were seen once. Specimen: blood. These receptors came from an older woman in good health.

This CDR3 is CSATGLAGLTDTQYF. DNA of the CDR3: TGCAGTGCAACCGGACTAGCGGGACTCACAGATACGCAGTATTTT. The rearrangement joins TRBV20-1 to TRBJ2-3, with TRBD2 matching 12 bases. The CDR3 totals 15 residues. Trimming took 6 bases from V and 2 from J; bases not matched to a gene: 6. Germline V gene data show CDR1 as DFQATT and CDR2 as SNEGSKA (reference sequence).

In this sample, this clonotype turned up a few times. The chain is built from TRBV12-3 or TRBV12-4 and TRBJ2-5, with 8 bases fitting TRBD2. TRBJ2-1 explains the end of the DNA better; the J call may be wrong. This CDR3 has 15 amino acids. The CDR3 region has the DNA TGTGCCAGCAGTTTAAGGCGGGGGGTCATCAATGAGCAGTTCTTC. Its protein product is CASSLRRGVINEQFF.

The chain has TRBV28 and TRBJ1-2, with D perhaps matching TRBD1 (5 bases). Trimming pared 5 bases from V and 8 bases from J, leaving 18 bases between. Germline V lookup: CDR1 MDHEN, CDR2 SYDVKM. The CDR3 length is 14 residues. The CDR3 region has the DNA TGTGCCAGCAGTCCCCTTAATTCAGGGCTCGGCTACACCTTC. Encoded protein: CASSPLNSGLGYTF.

This clonotype was counted only a few times. The rearrangement links TRBV15 to TRBJ1-6; no firm D call. The CDR3 totals 14 residues. V shed 5 bases and J shed 8 bases, with 13 bases lying between them. The germline V gene has CDR1 LNHNV and CDR2 YYDKDF (reference sequence). CDR3 region: CATSRAGVDSPLHF. The CDR3 DNA reads TGTGCCACCAGCCGGGCCGGGGTGGATTCACCCCTCCACTTT.

V gene TRBV4-1 combines with J gene TRBJ1-2, with TRBD1 identical over 8 bases. The junction had 3 bases not matched to a gene; V was cut back by 0 bases and J by 9 bases. The germline CDR1 and CDR2 sequences are MGHRA and YSYEKL. The CDR3 sequence is 13 residues long. The CDR3 DNA reads TGCGCCAGCAGCCAAGAGACAGGGGCAAGCTACACCTTC. Amino acids: CASSQETGASYTF.

The rearrangement uses TRBV29-1 and TRBJ2-4; perhaps TRBD1 as D (5 bases). Germline lookup yields CDR1 SQVTM and CDR2 ANQGSEA. The CDR3 runs to 14 residues. V dropped 3 bases and J dropped 0 bases, with 9 bases sitting between them. The CDR3 DNA follows: TGCAGCGTTGAGGACATACTAGCCAAAAACATTCAGTACTTC. This encodes CSVEDILAKNIQYF.

V and J are TRBV27 and TRBJ1-4; possible D gene TRBD1, 6 bases. Germline CDR1 reads MNHEY; CDR2 reads SMNVEV (reference sequence). The V end was cut by 2 bases, the J end by 10 bases, with 20 bases between. This CDR3 is built from 16 residues. CDR3 protein: CASSLGQGQRGGKLFF. The CDR3 DNA follows: TGTGCCAGCAGTTTAGGGCAGGGGCAGCGGGGAGGAAAACTGTTTTTT.

The V call is TRBV12-3 or TRBV12-4, the J call TRBJ2-5, with 10 positions matching TRBD1. J lost 4 bases, V lost 1 base, and 6 bases had no gene match. The CDR3 is 16 amino acids. Here the CDR3 reads CASSLGQGAKGETQYF. The DNA for the CDR3 is TGTGCCAGCAGTTTAGGACAGGGGGCAAAGGGAGAGACCCAGTACTTC.

About this clonotype: A read error may produce the germline difference seen at one junction end. The chain uses TRBV29-1 and TRBJ2-5; no definite D call. The last part of the DNA fits TRBJ2-7 better; the J call may be wrong. The V gene's germline CDR1 is SQVTM and CDR2 ANQGSEA. This CDR3 is 12 amino acids long. The CDR3 bases are TGCAGCGCCGCTGCCCCATCCTTCGAGCAGTACTTC. Encoded protein: CSAAAPSFEQYF.

This clonotype appeared a few times. V usage is TRBV24-1 and J usage is TRBJ1-6; D is uncertain. The V and J ends lost 3 bases and 7 bases respectively, with 6 bases between them. CDR3 length: 13 residues. CDR1 and CDR2 (germline): KGHDR, SFDVKD. The CDR3 loop is CATSDLPNSPLHF. CDR3 in DNA: TGTGCCACCAGTGATCTACCAAATTCACCCCTCCACTTT.

The V gene is TRBV5-5, the J gene TRBJ2-2, with a weak D call TRBD1 (6 bases). V shed 5 bases and J shed 2 bases, with 13 bases lying between them. CDR1 is SGHKS and CDR2 is YYEKEE in the germline V gene (reference sequence). The CDR3 totals 15 residues. CDR3 nucleotides: TGTGCCAGCAGACTGACAGGAATCAACACCGGGGAGCTGTTTTTT. Its translation: CASRLTGINTGELFF.

This chain uses TRBV25-1 with TRBJ1-4, with TRBD1 identical over 8 bases. V shed 2 bases, J shed 7 bases, and the junction held 3 bases outside the gene matches. The germline V gene encodes CDR1 MGHDK and CDR2 SYGVNS. The length of the CDR3 is 14 residues. The CDR3 sequence is CASSEQGAGEKLFF. The CDR3 DNA is TGTGCCAGCAGTGAACAGGGGGCAGGTGAAAAACTGTTTTTT.

V usage is TRBV11-2 and J usage is TRBJ1-1; D unclear. The CDR3 runs 21 residues. Germline V gene lookup returns CDR1 SGHAT and CDR2 FQNNGV. V lost 1 base and J 0 bases, leaving 27 bases between the germline ends. Here the CDR3 DNA reads TGTGCCAGCAGCTTAGTGAGAGGCGGAGGACCCGCTGTGAGAATGAACACTGAAGCTTTCTTT. Protein: CASSLVRGGGPAVRMNTEAFF.

V gene TRBV5-1 combines with J gene TRBJ2-4; maybe TRBD2 (6 bases). V was clipped by 3 bases and J by 5 bases, with 12 bases between them. Germline lookup yields CDR1 SGHRS and CDR2 YFSETQ. CDR3 length: 14 residues. In DNA, the CDR3 is TGCGCCAGCAGCTCGACGGGGGACGAAAACATTCAGTACTTC. Residues: CASSSTGDENIQYF.

The rearrangement joins TRBV20-1 to TRBJ2-1, with 10 positions matching TRBD2. The V and J ends lost 4 bases and 5 bases, in that order; junction bases with no gene match: 8. The CDR3 loop spans 15 amino acids. Germline V gives CDR1 DFQATT, CDR2 SNEGSKA (reference sequence). The CDR3 loop is CSATKLAGVDNEQFF. CDR3 bases: TGCAGTGCTACTAAGCTAGCGGGGGTCGACAATGAGCAGTTCTTC.

In this sample, this clonotype turned up a few times. The chain is built from TRBV7-2 and TRBJ2-5; D is unresolved. This CDR3 contains 16 residues. Germline CDR1 and CDR2: SGHTA and FQGNSA. Trimming left V 1 base short and J 1 base short, with 13 bases between. This chain's CDR3 is CASSLGPVKIQETQYF. For the CDR3, the DNA is TGTGCCAGCAGCTTAGGGCCAGTGAAGATCCAAGAGACCCAGTACTTC. Based on the CDR3 plus reference TRBV7-2 and TRBJ2-5, the full variable domain is GAGVSQSPSNKVTEKGKDVELRCDPISGHTALYWYRQSLGQGLEFLIYFQGNSAPDKSGLPSDRFSAERTGGSVSTLTIQRTQQEDSAVYLCASSLGPVKIQETQYFGPGTRLLVL.

This clonotype was seen a handful of times. V is TRBV7-3 and J is TRBJ1-1, with D hard to call. The CDR3 is 13 residues long. V dropped 1 base and J dropped 6 bases, with 9 bases sitting between them. Germline V gene sequence: CDR1 SGHTA, CDR2 FQGTGA. As DNA, the CDR3 is TGTGCCAGCAGCTTAAGGGGATCGGCTGAAGCTTTCTTT. This gives the protein CASSLRGSAEAFF. Complete variable domain (other parts from reference TRBV7-3 and TRBJ1-1): GAGVSQTPSNKVTEKGKYVELRCDPISGHTALYWYRQSLGQGPEFLIYFQGTGAADDSGLPNDRFFAVRPEGSVSTLKIQRTERGDSAVYLCASSLRGSAEAFFGQGTRLTVV.

This sequence joins TRBV7-2 and TRBJ2-5, with 12 bases aligning to TRBD2. The J call is uncertain, as TRBJ2-1 better fits the DNA end. CDR1 is SGHTA and CDR2 is FQGNSA in the germline V gene. The CDR3 extends over 17 amino acids. Here the CDR3 reads CASSLVASGGVGNEQFF. Written as DNA, the CDR3 is TGTGCCAGCAGCTTAGTGGCTAGCGGGGGGGTAGGCAATGAGCAGTTCTTC.

The J gene is TRBJ2-6, the V gene TRBV5-1, with 10 bases aligning to TRBD1. Germline CDR1 reads SGHRS; CDR2 reads YFSETQ. CDR3 size: 19 residues. Trimming took 6 bases from V and 0 from J; bases not matched to a gene: 12. The CDR3 nucleotides read TGCGCCAGCAAGACAGGGGGCCTAAAGACGGGCTCTGGGGCCAACGTCCTGACTTTC. Its translation is CASKTGGLKTGSGANVLTF.

The chain is built from TRBV7-7 and TRBJ1-4; 7 bases match TRBD1. The CDR3 totals 15 residues. Per the germline V gene, CDR1 is SSHAT and CDR2 is FNYEAQ (reference sequence). Trimming at V came to 5 bases and at J to 4 bases, leaving 7 bases not matched to a gene. The CDR3 DNA reads as TGTGCCAGCAGCCAAACCGGGACAGTTAATGAAAAACTGTTTTTT. Its translation: CASSQTGTVNEKLFF.

The V call is TRBV29-1, the J call TRBJ2-6; no clear D. The CDR3 has 13 residues. The germline CDR1 and CDR2 sequences are SQVTM and ANQGSEA. The CDR3 is CSTSDSGANVLTF. CDR3 bases: TGCAGTACGAGTGACTCTGGGGCCAACGTCCTGACTTTC.

Concerning this clonotype itself: The junction departs from germline at one end; a sequencing error may be responsible. The gene calls are TRBV9 and TRBJ2-1, with TRBD2 matching 7 bases. The CDR3 contains 14 residues. Germline CDR1 is SGDLS and CDR2 is YYNGEE. The CDR3 reads CASSVGGSSNEQFF. CDR3 coding DNA: TGTGCCAGCAGCGTGGGGGGGTCCTCCAATGAGCAGTTCTTC.

In this sample, this clonotype turned up a few times. The rearrangement links TRBV29-1 to TRBJ2-1; the match to TRBD1 covers 9 bases. CDR3 length: 15 residues. V dropped 3 bases and J dropped 2; count of bases not matched to a gene: 5. The V gene's germline CDR1 is SQVTM and CDR2 ANQGSEA. In DNA, the CDR3 is TGCAGCGTTGAGAGGGGGACAGGGACCTACAATGAGCAGTTCTTC. It is translated as CSVERGTGTYNEQFF.

The V call is TRBV6-2 or TRBV6-3, the J call TRBJ2-7; D perhaps matches TRBD1 (5 bases). The CDR3 totals 15 residues. Deletions cut 6 bases from V and 5 bases from J, with 20 bases between. CDR1 is MNHEY and CDR2 is SVGEGT in the germline V gene. In nucleotides, the CDR3 is TGTGCCAGCAGAGGTCCTGGCAGGGCGGTCGACGAGCAGTACTTC. It encodes CASRGPGRAVDEQYF.

This clonotype was recorded a few times. V is TRBV18 and J is TRBJ1-1; D is ambiguous. Germline lookup yields CDR1 KGHSH and CDR2 LQKENI. V was pared by 2 bases and J by 5 bases, with 15 bases between. The CDR3 loop spans 15 amino acids. The chain's CDR3 is CASSPWGGDGTEAFF. The CDR3 DNA reads as TGTGCCAGCTCACCATGGGGTGGGGATGGTACTGAAGCTTTCTTT.

This sequence joins TRBV12-3 or TRBV12-4 and TRBJ2-3, with D possibly matching TRBD1 (5 bases). This CDR3 comprises 14 residues. Trimming removed 4 bases at V and 2 bases at J, with 10 bases between. This CDR3 reads CASSSYRSTDTQYF. The CDR3 region has the DNA TGTGCCAGCAGTTCGTACAGGTCCACAGATACGCAGTATTTT.

This sequence joins TRBV20-1 and TRBJ2-1; no definite D call. The CDR3 sequence is 12 residues long. In germline, CDR1 is DFQATT, CDR2 SNEGSKA (reference sequence). Trimming stripped 4 bases from V and 2 bases from J, with 6 bases between. CDR3 nucleotides: TGCAGTGCTAACGGGCCCTACAATGAGCAGTTCTTC. It is translated as CSANGPYNEQFF.

The V and J genes are TRBV18 and TRBJ2-3, with 9 bases that match TRBD2. The CDR3 loop spans 16 amino acids. V was clipped by 1 base and J by 3 bases; unmatched bases: 5. The germline V gene has CDR1 KGHSH and CDR2 LQKENI. The CDR3 coding sequence is TGTGCCAGCTCACCACGGCACAGCGGGGGGACAGATACGCAGTATTTT. It yields the protein CASSPRHSGGTDTQYF.

Written as DNA, the CDR3 is TGTGCCAGCTCACCCAACAGGGGAGCGTACGAGCAGTACTTC. Translated, it gives CASSPNRGAYEQYF. The chain joins TRBV18 to TRBJ2-7, with TRBD1 matching over 7 bases. V trimming: 3 bases; J trimming: 4 bases; junction bases outside the gene matches: 6. The CDR3 length is 14 residues. Germline lookup yields CDR1 KGHSH and CDR2 LQKENI.

This clonotype was counted between two and nine times. The chain has TRBV6-2 or TRBV6-3 and TRBJ1-1, with a possible D match to TRBD1 (5 bases). Germline V gives CDR1 MNHEY, CDR2 SVGEGT. The CDR3 length is 14 residues. Deletions cut 11 bases from V and 5 bases from J, with 21 bases between. The CDR3 protein is CAALSGRGGTEAFF. Written as DNA, the CDR3 is TGTGCCGCTCTCTCAGGGCGGGGCGGAACTGAAGCTTTCTTT.